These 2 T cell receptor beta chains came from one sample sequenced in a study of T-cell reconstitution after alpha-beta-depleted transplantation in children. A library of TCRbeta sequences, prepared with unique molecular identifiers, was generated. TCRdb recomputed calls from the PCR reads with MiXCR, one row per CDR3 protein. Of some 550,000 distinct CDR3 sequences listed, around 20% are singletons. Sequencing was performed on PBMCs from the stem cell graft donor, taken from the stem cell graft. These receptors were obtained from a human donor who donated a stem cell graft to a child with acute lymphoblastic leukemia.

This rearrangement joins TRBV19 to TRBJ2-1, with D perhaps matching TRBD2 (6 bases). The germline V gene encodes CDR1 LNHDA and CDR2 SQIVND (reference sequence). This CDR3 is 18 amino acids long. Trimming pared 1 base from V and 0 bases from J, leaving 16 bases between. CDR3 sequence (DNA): TGTGCCAGTAGTATAGTTGGTAGCGGCACTAGCTCCTACAATGAGCAGTTCTTC. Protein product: CASSIVGSGTSSYNEQFF.

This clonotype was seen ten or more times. CDR3 in DNA: TGTGCCAGCAGCTTGGAGGCTGACGAGCAGTTCTTC. Its protein product is CASSLEADEQFF. This chain connects TRBV5-6 to TRBJ2-1; D is uncertain. V shed 0 bases and J shed 10 bases, with 8 bases lying between them. CDR1 SGHDT and CDR2 YYEEEE come from the germline V gene. The CDR3 is made up of 12 amino acids.